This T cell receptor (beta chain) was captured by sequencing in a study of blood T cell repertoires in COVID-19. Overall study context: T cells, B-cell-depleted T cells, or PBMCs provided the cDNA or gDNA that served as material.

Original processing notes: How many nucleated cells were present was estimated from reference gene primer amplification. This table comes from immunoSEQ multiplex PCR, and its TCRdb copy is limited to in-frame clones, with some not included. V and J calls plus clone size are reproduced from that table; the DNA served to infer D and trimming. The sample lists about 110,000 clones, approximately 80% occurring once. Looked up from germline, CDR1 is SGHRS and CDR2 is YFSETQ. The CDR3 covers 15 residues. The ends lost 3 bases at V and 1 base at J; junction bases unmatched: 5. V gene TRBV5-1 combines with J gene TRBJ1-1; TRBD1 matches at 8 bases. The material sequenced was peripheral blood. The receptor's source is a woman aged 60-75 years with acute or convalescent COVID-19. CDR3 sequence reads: CASSSGQGENTEAFF. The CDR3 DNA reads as TGCGCCAGCAGCTCAGGACAGGGAGAGAACACTGAAGCTTTCTTT.